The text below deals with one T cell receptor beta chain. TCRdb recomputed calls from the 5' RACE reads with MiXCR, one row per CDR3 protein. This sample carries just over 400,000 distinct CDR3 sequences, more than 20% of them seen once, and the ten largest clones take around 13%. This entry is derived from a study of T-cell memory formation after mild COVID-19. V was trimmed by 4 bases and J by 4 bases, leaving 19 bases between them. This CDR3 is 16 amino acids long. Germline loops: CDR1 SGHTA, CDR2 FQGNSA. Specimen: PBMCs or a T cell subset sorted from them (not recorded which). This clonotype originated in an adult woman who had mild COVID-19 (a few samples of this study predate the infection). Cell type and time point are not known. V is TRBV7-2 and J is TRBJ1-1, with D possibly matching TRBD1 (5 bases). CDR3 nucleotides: TGTGCCAGCAGCTCCCAGGGTCGCAGTGGAAGCACTGAAGCTTTCTTT. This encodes CASSSQGRSGSTEAFF.